In its sample, the clone carrying this T cell receptor (beta chain) was seen a few times. Its antigen is undetermined. This CDR3 comprises 14 residues. With 2 bases removed from V and 1 base from J, the gap between germline ends came to 8 bases. Germline CDR1 reads DFQATT; CDR2 reads SNEGSKA (reference sequence). The data stem from a study of vaccination and CD4 T cells after COVID-19. Study-level information: Post-vaccination samples were procured at a median of approximately 72 days following dose two (range 14 to 241). Control cultures used a CEFX viral epitope pool, an HIV-1 Nef peptide pool, or no peptide.

Time point: late sampling 161 to 241 days after vaccination in a few convalescent patients. Treatment described: 10-day PBMC culture with coronavirus spike peptide pools or control peptides (ViraFEST assay). Sequencing of the DNA from cultured CD4+ T cells was carried out with the Oncomine TCR Beta short-read assay. One entry per CDR3 protein results from TCRdb running MiXCR on the PCR reads. The sample comprises more than 20,000 distinct CDR3 sequences, 32% of which are singletons, and over 10% rests with the top ten. Source: CD4+ T cells from blood, cultured in vitro, taken about 7 months after SARS-CoV-2 vaccination. This receptor was taken from a human donor who had recovered from COVID-19. The chain joins TRBV20-1 to TRBJ2-2; tentatively, D is TRBD1 (6 bases). In nucleotides, the CDR3 is TGCAGTGCTAGACAGACAGGGAACACCGGGGAGCTGTTTTTT. Translation gives CSARQTGNTGELFF.